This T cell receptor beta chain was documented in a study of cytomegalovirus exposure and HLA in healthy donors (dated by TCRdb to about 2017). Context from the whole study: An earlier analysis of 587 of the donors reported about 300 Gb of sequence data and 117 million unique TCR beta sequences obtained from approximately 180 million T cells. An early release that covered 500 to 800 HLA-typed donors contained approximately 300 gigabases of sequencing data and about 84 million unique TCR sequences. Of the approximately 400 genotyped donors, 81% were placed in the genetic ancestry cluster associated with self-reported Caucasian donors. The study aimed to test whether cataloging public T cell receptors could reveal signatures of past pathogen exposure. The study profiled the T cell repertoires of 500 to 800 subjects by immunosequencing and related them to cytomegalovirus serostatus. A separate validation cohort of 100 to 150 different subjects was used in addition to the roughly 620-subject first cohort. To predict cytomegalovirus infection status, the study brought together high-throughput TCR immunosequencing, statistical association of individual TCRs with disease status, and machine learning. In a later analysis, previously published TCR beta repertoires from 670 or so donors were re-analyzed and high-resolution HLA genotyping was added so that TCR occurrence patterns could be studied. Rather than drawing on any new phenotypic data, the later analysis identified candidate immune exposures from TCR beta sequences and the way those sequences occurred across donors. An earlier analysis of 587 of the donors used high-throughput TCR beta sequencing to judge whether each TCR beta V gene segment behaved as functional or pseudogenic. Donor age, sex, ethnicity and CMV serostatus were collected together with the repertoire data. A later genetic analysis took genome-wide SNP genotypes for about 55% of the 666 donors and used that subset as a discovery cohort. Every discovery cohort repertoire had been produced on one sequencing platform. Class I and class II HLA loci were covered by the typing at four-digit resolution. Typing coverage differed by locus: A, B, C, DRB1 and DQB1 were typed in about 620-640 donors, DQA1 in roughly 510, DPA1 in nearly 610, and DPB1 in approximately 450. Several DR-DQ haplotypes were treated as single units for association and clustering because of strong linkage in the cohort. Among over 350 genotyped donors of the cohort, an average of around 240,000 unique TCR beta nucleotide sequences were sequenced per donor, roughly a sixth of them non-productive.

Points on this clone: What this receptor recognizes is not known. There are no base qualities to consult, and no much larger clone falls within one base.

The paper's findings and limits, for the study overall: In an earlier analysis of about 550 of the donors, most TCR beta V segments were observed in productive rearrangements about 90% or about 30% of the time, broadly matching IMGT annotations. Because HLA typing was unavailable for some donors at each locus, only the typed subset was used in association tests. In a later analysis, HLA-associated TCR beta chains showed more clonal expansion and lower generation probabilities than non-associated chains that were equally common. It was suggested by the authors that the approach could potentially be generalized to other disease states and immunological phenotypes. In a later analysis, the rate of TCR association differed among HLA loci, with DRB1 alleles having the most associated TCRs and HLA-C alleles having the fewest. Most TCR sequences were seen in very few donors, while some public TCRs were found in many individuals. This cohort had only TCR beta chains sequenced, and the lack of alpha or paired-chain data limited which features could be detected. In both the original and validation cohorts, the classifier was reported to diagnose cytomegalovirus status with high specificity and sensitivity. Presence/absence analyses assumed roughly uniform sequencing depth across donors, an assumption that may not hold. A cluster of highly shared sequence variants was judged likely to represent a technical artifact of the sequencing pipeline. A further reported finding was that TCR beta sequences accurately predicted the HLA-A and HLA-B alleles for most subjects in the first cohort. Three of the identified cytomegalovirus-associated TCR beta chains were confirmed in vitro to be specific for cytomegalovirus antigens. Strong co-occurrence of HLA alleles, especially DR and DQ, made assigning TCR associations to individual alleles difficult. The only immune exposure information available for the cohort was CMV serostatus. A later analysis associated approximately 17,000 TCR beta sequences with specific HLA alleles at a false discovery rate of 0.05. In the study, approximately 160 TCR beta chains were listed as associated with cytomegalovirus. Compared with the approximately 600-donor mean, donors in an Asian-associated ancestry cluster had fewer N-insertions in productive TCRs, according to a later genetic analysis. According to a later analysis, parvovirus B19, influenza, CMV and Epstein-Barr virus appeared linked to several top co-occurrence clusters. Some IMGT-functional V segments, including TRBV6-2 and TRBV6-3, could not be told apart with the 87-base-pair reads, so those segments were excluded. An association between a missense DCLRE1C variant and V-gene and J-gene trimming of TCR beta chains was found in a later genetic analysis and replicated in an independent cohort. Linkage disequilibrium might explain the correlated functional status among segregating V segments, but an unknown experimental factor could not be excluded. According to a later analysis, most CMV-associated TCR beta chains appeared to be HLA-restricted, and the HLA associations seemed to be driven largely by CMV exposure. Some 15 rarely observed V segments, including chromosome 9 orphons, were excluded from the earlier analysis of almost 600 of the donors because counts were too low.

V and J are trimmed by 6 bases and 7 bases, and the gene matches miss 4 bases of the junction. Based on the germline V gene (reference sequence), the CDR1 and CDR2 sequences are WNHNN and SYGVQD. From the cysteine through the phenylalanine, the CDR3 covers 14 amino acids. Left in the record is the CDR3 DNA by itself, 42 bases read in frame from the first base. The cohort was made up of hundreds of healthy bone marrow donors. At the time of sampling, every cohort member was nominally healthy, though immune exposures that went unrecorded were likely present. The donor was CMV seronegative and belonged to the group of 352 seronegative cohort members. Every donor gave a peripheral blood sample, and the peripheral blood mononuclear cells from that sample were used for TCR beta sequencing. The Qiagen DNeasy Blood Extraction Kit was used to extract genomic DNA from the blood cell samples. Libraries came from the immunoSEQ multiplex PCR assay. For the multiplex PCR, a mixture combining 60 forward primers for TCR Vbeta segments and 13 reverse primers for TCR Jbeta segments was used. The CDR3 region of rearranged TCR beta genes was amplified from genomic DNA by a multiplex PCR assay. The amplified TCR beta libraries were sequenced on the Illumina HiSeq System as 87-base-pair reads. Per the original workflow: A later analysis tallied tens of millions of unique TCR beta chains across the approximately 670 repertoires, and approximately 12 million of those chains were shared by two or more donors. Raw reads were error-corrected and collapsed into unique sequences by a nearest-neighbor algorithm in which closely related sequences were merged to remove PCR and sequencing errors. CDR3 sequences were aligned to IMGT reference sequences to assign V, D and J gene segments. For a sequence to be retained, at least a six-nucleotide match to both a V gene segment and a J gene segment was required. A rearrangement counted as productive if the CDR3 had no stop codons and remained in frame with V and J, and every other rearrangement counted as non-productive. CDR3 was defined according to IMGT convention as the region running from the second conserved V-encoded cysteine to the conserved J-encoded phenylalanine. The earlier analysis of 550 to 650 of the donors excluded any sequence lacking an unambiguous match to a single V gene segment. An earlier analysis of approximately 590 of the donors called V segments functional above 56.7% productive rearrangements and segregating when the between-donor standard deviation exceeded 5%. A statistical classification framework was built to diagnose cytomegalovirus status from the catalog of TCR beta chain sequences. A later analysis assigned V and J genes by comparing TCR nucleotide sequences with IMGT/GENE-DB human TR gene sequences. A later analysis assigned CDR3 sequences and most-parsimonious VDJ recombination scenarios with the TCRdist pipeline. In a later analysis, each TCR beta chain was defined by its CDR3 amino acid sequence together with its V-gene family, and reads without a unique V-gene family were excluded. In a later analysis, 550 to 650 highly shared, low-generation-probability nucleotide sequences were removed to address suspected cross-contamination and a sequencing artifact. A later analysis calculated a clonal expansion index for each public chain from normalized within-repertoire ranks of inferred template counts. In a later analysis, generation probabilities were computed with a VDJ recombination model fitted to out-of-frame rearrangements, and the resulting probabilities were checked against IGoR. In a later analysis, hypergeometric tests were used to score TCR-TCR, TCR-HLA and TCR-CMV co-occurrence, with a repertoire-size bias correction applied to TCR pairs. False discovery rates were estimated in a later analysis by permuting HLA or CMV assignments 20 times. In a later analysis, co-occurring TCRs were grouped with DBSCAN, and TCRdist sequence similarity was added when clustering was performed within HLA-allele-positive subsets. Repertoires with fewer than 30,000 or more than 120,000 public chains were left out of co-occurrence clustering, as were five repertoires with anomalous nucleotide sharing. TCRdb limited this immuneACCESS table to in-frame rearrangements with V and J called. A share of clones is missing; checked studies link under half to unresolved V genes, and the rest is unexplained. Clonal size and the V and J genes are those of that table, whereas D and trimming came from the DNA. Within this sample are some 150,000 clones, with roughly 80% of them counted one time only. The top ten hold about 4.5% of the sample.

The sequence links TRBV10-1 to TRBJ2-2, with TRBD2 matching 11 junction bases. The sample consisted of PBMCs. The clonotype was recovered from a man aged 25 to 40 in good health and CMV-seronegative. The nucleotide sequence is TGCGCCAGCAGCGGGACTAGCGGCCACGGGGAGCTGTTTTTT. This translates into CASSGTSGHGELFF.